Shown below are 23 T cell receptor beta chains from a single sample sequenced in a study of T cell responses to AZD1222 COVID-19 vaccine. This table comes from immunoSEQ multiplex PCR, and its TCRdb copy is limited to in-frame clones, with some not included. Among about 180,000 clones, around 88% were seen once, and the ten largest hold approximately 0.49%. The sample was peripheral blood, taken on day 0 of AZD1222 vaccination. The source is an adult in good health.

Points on this clone: Other DNA sequences in this specimen translate into the identical CDR3. The V call is TRBV7-2, the J call TRBJ1-5; maybe TRBD1 (6 bases). The V gene's germline CDR1 is SGHTA and CDR2 FQGNSA. The V end was cut by 1 base, the J end by 2 bases, with 9 bases between. The CDR3 is 15 amino acids. The CDR3 reads CASSLGGGRNQPQHF. The CDR3 DNA is TGTGCCAGCAGCTTAGGTGGGGGCCGCAATCAGCCCCAGCATTTT.

V gene TRBV5-1 combines with J gene TRBJ2-2; possibly TRBD2 for D (5 bases). V lost 0 bases to trimming and J lost 5 bases, with 11 bases between them. In germline, CDR1 is SGHRS, CDR2 YFSETQ. This CDR3 is built from 15 residues. The CDR3 sequence: CASSLETTGTGELFF. CDR3 in DNA: TGCGCCAGCAGCTTGGAGACTACGGGAACCGGGGAGCTGTTTTTT.

The V gene is TRBV12-3 or TRBV12-4, the J gene TRBJ2-4; D possibly corresponds to TRBD1 (5 bases). CDR3 length equals 11 residues. V was pared by 2 bases and J by 9 bases, with 5 bases between. DNA of the CDR3: TGTGCCAGCAGTTTAAGGGGCATTCAGTACTTC. This codes for CASSLRGIQYF.

This sequence joins TRBV24-1 and TRBJ2-5; D ambiguous. This CDR3 comprises 14 residues. The germline V gene encodes CDR1 KGHDR and CDR2 SFDVKD. Trimming left V 2 bases short and J 2 bases short, with 8 bases between. CDR3 sequence: CATSDWAEQETQYF. The CDR3 DNA sequence: TGTGCCACCAGTGATTGGGCAGAACAAGAGACCCAGTACTTC.

The genes are TRBV30 and TRBJ1-2; tentatively, D is TRBD1 (5 bases). The ends were cut back, 5 bases at V and 0 bases at J, with 13 bases in the middle. Germline CDR1 GTSNPN, CDR2 SVGIG (reference sequence). The CDR3 spans 14 residues. CDR3 DNA sequence: TGTGCCTGGGGGGCAGCCAACCCTAACTATGGCTACACCTTC. This codes for CAWGAANPNYGYTF.

The CDR3, as DNA: TGTGCCATCAGTGACTTCCAGGGGACCACCGGGGAGCTGTTTTTT. It specifies CAISDFQGTTGELFF. The rearrangement uses TRBV10-3 and TRBJ2-2, with a weak D call TRBD1 (6 bases). Trimming removed 3 bases at V and 4 bases at J, with 12 bases between. Germline V CDR1 and CDR2: ENHRY, SYGVKD. The CDR3 covers 15 residues.

The genes are TRBV10-1 and TRBJ2-7, with D perhaps TRBD1 (6 bases). With 0 bases removed from V and 3 bases from J, the gap between germline ends came to 9 bases. The germline V gene encodes CDR1 WNHNN and CDR2 SYGVQD (reference sequence). CDR3 length equals 14 residues. As DNA, the CDR3 is TGCGCCAGCAGTGAGTCTGCAGGGGTCTACGAGCAGTACTTC. Its protein product is CASSESAGVYEQYF.

The chain links TRBV14 to TRBJ2-3; maybe TRBD2 (6 bases). Per the germline V gene, CDR1 is SGHDN and CDR2 is FVKESK. The CDR3 sequence is 16 residues long. Trimming pared 4 bases from V and 0 bases from J, leaving 14 bases between. For the CDR3, the DNA is TGTGCCAGCAGCCCCCATAGCGGAACTAGCACAGATACGCAGTATTTT. Its protein is CASSPHSGTSTDTQYF.

In this sample, this clone turned up a few times. The chain recombines TRBV3-1 (or the pseudogene TRBV3-2) with TRBJ1-1, with D perhaps matching TRBD1 (5 bases). V was pared by 7 bases and J by 2 bases, with 17 bases between. This CDR3 comprises 15 residues. Germline V gives CDR1 LGHDT, CDR2 YNNKEL (reference sequence). CDR3 nucleotides: TGTGCCAGCACCCTTTTTCCTCAGGGAAACACTGAAGCTTTCTTT. Protein product: CASTLFPQGNTEAFF.

V is TRBV4-1 and J is TRBJ1-4; 9 bases line up with TRBD1. The germline CDR1 and CDR2 sequences are MGHRA and YSYEKL. The CDR3 runs 16 residues. After removal of 5 bases from V and 5 bases from J, the junction contained 9 bases not matched to a gene. The CDR3 DNA is TGCGCCAGCAGCTATTGGGCGGGGACAGGGAATGAAAAACTGTTTTTT. Amino acids: CASSYWAGTGNEKLFF.

J is TRBJ1-4 and V is TRBV7-9; D gene unclear. The CDR3 sequence is 15 residues long. With 6 bases removed from V and 3 bases from J, the gap between germline ends came to 14 bases. Germline V gene lookup returns CDR1 SEHNR and CDR2 FQNEAQ (reference sequence). CDR3 amino acids: CASRDGLGPNEKLFF. CDR3 coding DNA: TGTGCCAGCAGGGATGGACTGGGTCCTAATGAAAAACTGTTTTTT.

The chain recombines TRBV7-3 with TRBJ2-3, with 7 bases identical to TRBD1. The CDR3 length is 16 residues. J gave up 0 bases and V 2 bases, and 5 bases lay outside the gene matches. In germline, CDR1 is SGHTA, CDR2 FQGTGA. The CDR3 sequence is CASSLWPGGSTDTQYF. The CDR3 DNA reads TGTGCCAGCAGCTTATGGCCAGGGGGAAGCACAGATACGCAGTATTTT.

The chain combines TRBV10-3 with TRBJ2-2; 13 bases fit TRBD2. The CDR3 extends over 18 amino acids. Unmatched junction bases numbered 10, after V lost 2 bases and J lost 7 bases. The germline gives CDR1 ENHRY, CDR2 SYGVKD. The CDR3, as DNA: TGTGCCATCAGTGAGACAGGACTAGCGGGGGATCGGAACGGGGAGCTGTTTTTT. This gives the protein CAISETGLAGDRNGELFF.

CDR3 sequence reads: CATRDMNTGELFF. For the CDR3, the DNA is TGCGCCACCAGAGATATGAACACCGGGGAGCTGTTTTTT. The J gene is TRBJ2-2, the V gene TRBV4-1; D call uncertain. CDR3 length equals 13 residues. Trimming stripped 10 bases from V and 1 base from J, with 10 bases between. Germline lookup yields CDR1 MGHRA and CDR2 YSYEKL.

The V and J genes are TRBV10-3 and TRBJ1-1, with D maybe TRBD1 (6 bases). This CDR3 is built from 15 residues. The germline CDR1 and CDR2 sequences are ENHRY and SYGVKD. Deletions cut 0 bases from V and 3 bases from J, with 11 bases between. The CDR3 sequence: CAISESTGWDTEAFF. DNA of the CDR3: TGTGCCATCAGTGAGTCGACAGGATGGGACACTGAAGCTTTCTTT.

V and J are TRBV19 and TRBJ1-5; tentative D call: TRBD1 (6 bases). Germline assignment: CDR1 LNHDA and CDR2 SQIVND (reference sequence). This CDR3 spans 15 amino acids. V shed 1 base and J shed 4 bases, with 11 bases lying between them. This chain's CDR3 is CASSIGRGRNQPQHF. The CDR3 DNA reads as TGTGCCAGTAGTATAGGGAGGGGGAGAAATCAGCCCCAGCATTTT. Variable domain in full (rest from reference TRBV19 and TRBJ1-5): DGGITQSPKYLFRKEGQNVTLSCEQNLNHDAMYWYRQDPGQGLRLIYYSQIVNDFQKGDIAEGYSVSREKKESFPLTVTSAQKNPTAFYLCASSIGRGRNQPQHFGDGTRLSIL.

The chain recombines TRBV5-1 with TRBJ1-3; D is undetermined. The length of the CDR3 is 13 residues. Germline CDR1 SGHRS, CDR2 YFSETQ. Trimming stripped 4 bases from V and 3 bases from J, with 8 bases between. The CDR3 region is CASSQLSGNTIYF. Here the CDR3 DNA reads TGCGCCAGCAGCCAGTTAAGTGGAAACACCATATATTTT.

This clone occurred a few times. The genes are TRBV5-1 and TRBJ2-2; tentatively, D is TRBD1 or TRBD2 (6 bases each). The CDR3 runs to 16 residues. Germline CDR1 and CDR2: SGHRS and YFSETQ. Trimming left V 1 base short and J 3 bases short, with 13 bases between. Here the CDR3 DNA reads TGCGCCAGCAGCTTGAGTAGGGGGGCGGACACCGGGGAGCTGTTTTTT. Translation gives CASSLSRGADTGELFF.

The rearrangement links TRBV7-9 to TRBJ1-2; tentative D call: TRBD1 (5 bases). The CDR3 runs 13 residues. The V and J ends lost 4 bases and 3 bases respectively, with 9 bases between them. In germline, CDR1 is SEHNR, CDR2 FQNEAQ (reference sequence). CDR3 DNA: TGTGCCAGCAGCTCGACAGTTTACTATGGCTACACCTTC. Translated, it gives CASSSTVYYGYTF.

The V and J genes are TRBV5-1 and TRBJ1-1; 9 bases are a match to TRBD1. Trimming took 3 bases from V and 7 from J; bases not matched to a gene: 10. The CDR3 length is 15 residues. Germline CDR1 is SGHRS and CDR2 is YFSETQ. The CDR3 is CASSWGDRASYEAFF. In DNA, the CDR3 is TGCGCCAGCAGCTGGGGGGACAGGGCTAGTTATGAAGCTTTCTTT. The full variable domain, completed using reference TRBV5-1 and TRBJ1-1, is KAGVTQTPRYLIKTRGQQVTLSCSPISGHRSVSWYQQTPGQGLQFLFEYFSETQRNKGNFPGRFSGRQFSNSRSEMNVSTLELGDSALYLCASSWGDRASYEAFFGQGTRLTVV.

The sample holds a few counts of this clone. The genes are TRBV27 and TRBJ1-5, with 9 positions matching TRBD1. The CDR3 extends over 16 amino acids. The V and J ends lost 3 bases and 11 bases, in that order; junction bases with no gene match: 14. The germline gives CDR1 MNHEY, CDR2 SMNVEV (reference sequence). The CDR3 loop reads CASSFTDRGLRGTQHF. CDR3 bases: TGTGCCAGCAGTTTTACCGACAGGGGGTTACGGGGAACCCAGCATTTT.

The rearrangement links TRBV4-1 to TRBJ2-1; tentatively, D is TRBD2 (6 bases). V lost 4 bases and J 2 bases, leaving 15 bases between the germline ends. The germline CDR1 and CDR2 sequences are MGHRA and YSYEKL. This CDR3 region has 16 residues. This chain's CDR3 is CASSLPATRAYNEQFF. The CDR3 region has the DNA TGCGCCAGCAGCCTCCCAGCGACTAGAGCCTACAATGAGCAGTTCTTC.

This chain joins TRBV7-2 and TRBJ2-7; D gene unclear. Between the trimmed V and J ends, which lost 2 bases and 1 base, there was a span of 6 bases. The CDR3 consists of 13 residues. Germline CDR1 is SGHTA and CDR2 is FQGNSA. The CDR3 sequence: CASSLSPSYEQYF. The CDR3 nucleotides read TGTGCCAGCAGCTTAAGTCCGTCCTACGAGCAGTACTTC.